Each of the 8 T cell receptor beta chains below was sequenced from the same sample in a study of T cell responses to AZD1222 COVID-19 vaccine. TCRdb keeps only in-frame clones here, not all; method: immunoSEQ multiplex PCR. In the table there are about 92,000 clones, roughly 90% of which are singletons. The source was peripheral blood, collected on day 0 of AZD1222 vaccination. These TCRs come from an adult in good health.

The gene calls are TRBV19 and TRBJ2-3, with 14 bases fitting TRBD2. Trimming took 4 bases from V and 6 from J; bases not matched to a gene: 9. CDR3 length: 17 amino acids. The germline gives CDR1 LNHDA, CDR2 SQIVND (reference sequence). The CDR3 protein is CASSRAGLAGETDTQYF. The CDR3 DNA is TGTGCCAGTAGTAGAGCGGGACTAGCGGGAGAAACGGATACGCAGTATTTT.

CDR3 bases: TGTGCCAGTAGTCGCAGGCTAACTGGGGCCAACGTCCTGACTTTC. The encoded protein is CASSRRLTGANVLTF. The rearrangement links TRBV19 to TRBJ2-6; D gene uncertain. Germline CDR1 is LNHDA and CDR2 is SQIVND (reference sequence). V gave up 5 bases and J gave up 2 bases, with 10 bases separating them. This CDR3 contains 15 residues.

This sequence joins TRBV27 and TRBJ2-1; TRBD2 matches 11 bases. Germline assignment: CDR1 MNHEY and CDR2 SMNVEV (reference sequence). With 2 bases clipped from V and 4 bases from J, the junction kept 10 bases outside the gene matches. This CDR3 is 18 amino acids long. The CDR3 loop is CASSLKHSTSGRYNEQFF. Here the CDR3 DNA reads TGTGCCAGCAGTTTAAAGCATTCTACTAGCGGGAGATACAATGAGCAGTTCTTC.

J is TRBJ2-7 and V is TRBV3-1 (or the pseudogene TRBV3-2); D is ambiguous. The CDR3 runs to 12 residues. Trimming cost V 5 bases and J 7 bases, with 12 bases left between them. The germline CDR1 and CDR2 sequences are LGHDT and YNNKEL (reference sequence). The CDR3 region has the DNA TGTGCCAGCAGCGCAACAGTGGGGGAGCAGTACTTC. It codes for CASSATVGEQYF.

V usage is TRBV12-3 or TRBV12-4 and J usage is TRBJ1-5; TRBD1 is a possible D gene (6 bases). Trimming took off 5 bases at V and 9 bases at J, with 14 bases between the two ends. This CDR3 has 13 amino acids. CDR3 sequence: CASSPGDPRPQHF. The CDR3, as DNA: TGTGCCAGCAGTCCAGGGGACCCCCGGCCCCAGCATTTT.

The chain has TRBV2 and TRBJ1-1; D is ambiguous. Trimming pared 4 bases from V and 4 bases from J, leaving 7 bases between. The CDR3 loop spans 12 amino acids. CDR1 and CDR2 (germline): SNHLY, FYNNEI. CDR3 region: CASSAVGTEAFF. As DNA, the CDR3 is TGTGCCAGCAGTGCTGTGGGCACTGAAGCTTTCTTT. The entire variable domain, with the rest obtained from reference TRBV2 and TRBJ1-1, is as follows: EPEVTQTPSHQVTQMGQEVILRCVPISNHLYFYWYRQILGQKVEFLVSFYNNEISEKSEIFDDQFSVERPDGSNFTLKIRSTKLEDSAMYFCASSAVGTEAFFGQGTRLTVV.

This clone is a singleton in its sample. The genes are TRBV18 and TRBJ2-1, with D unclear. This CDR3 is built from 15 residues. With 0 bases removed from V and 4 bases from J, the gap between germline ends came to 10 bases. Germline loops: CDR1 KGHSH, CDR2 LQKENI. The CDR3 nucleotides are TGTGCCAGCTCACCACCCTCAGGAGAATACAATGAGCAGTTCTTC. It specifies CASSPPSGEYNEQFF.

The chain is built from TRBV7-3 and TRBJ2-3; tentative D call: TRBD1 (5 bases). The ends were cut back, 8 bases at V and 6 bases at J, with 9 bases in the middle. Germline lookup yields CDR1 SGHTA and CDR2 FQGTGA. The CDR3 length is 11 residues. The CDR3 reads CASGKGDTQYF. Written as DNA, the CDR3 is TGTGCCAGCGGCAAGGGGGATACGCAGTATTTT.